This T cell receptor beta chain was identified during a study of immune evolution from preneoplasia to lung adenocarcinoma. Findings and caveats of the study: Top clone frequencies peaked in normal lung, apparently declining through invasive adenocarcinoma. Normal lung had highest clonality; later lesions appeared denser, more diverse.

V lost 0 bases to trimming and J lost 3 bases, with 6 bases between them. CDR1 is SGHAT, CDR2 FQDESV, per germline (reference sequence). The CDR3 sequence is 13 residues long. Generated by immunoSEQ multiplex PCR, the TCRdb table keeps only in-frame clones and is missing some. The sample yields some 4,000 clones, approximately 80% seen once. This clone has more than one count but fewer than ten. Its specificity is unknown. Nucleic acids came from premalignant or tumor cells enriched by macro-dissection. The chain employs TRBV11-1 and TRBJ2-7, with unresolved D. The clonotype originates from a person between 65 and 80 years old with lung adenocarcinoma. Sequencing was carried out using FFPE lung adenocarcinoma in situ tissue. CDR3 sequence: CASSLADDYEQYF. CDR3 in DNA: TGTGCCAGCAGCTTAGCGGACGACTACGAGCAGTACTTC.